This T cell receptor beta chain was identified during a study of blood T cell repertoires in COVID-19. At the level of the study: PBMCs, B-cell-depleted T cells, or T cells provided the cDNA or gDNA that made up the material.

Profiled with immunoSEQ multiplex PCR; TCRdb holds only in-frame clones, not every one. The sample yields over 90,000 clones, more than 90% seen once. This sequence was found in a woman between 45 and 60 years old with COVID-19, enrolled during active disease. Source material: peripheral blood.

The CDR3 spells CASAPQGVYEQYF. The CDR3, as DNA: TGTGCCAGCGCGCCTCAGGGGGTGTACGAGCAGTACTTC. This chain joins TRBV18 and TRBJ2-7, with TRBD1 matching over 7 bases. The V and J ends lost 8 bases and 4 bases, in that order; junction bases with no gene match: 8. Germline loops: CDR1 KGHSH, CDR2 LQKENI. The CDR3 totals 13 residues. Supplemented by reference TRBV18 and TRBJ2-7, the full variable domain reads NAGVMQNPRHLVRRRGQEARLRCSPMKGHSHVYWYRQLPEEGLKFMVYLQKENIIDESGMPKERFSAEFPKEGPSILRIQQVVRGDSAAYFCASAPQGVYEQYFGPGTRLTVT.